This passage covers 27 T cell receptor beta chains from one sample sequenced in a study of CD8+CD57+ T cells in acquired aplastic anemia. Genomic DNA constituted the template upon which TCR beta VDJ and CDR3 profiling was performed. TCRdb ran MiXCR on the reads and lists one entry per CDR3 protein. Of roughly 58,000 distinct CDR3 sequences in the sample, around 55% were seen once. The sequenced sample was sorted CD4+, CD8+, or CD8+CD57+ T cells (not recorded which) from PBMCs. The source of these receptors is a human donor in good health, serving as a control.

The V and J genes are TRBV15 and TRBJ1-5, with unresolved D. Trimming took off 1 base at V and 6 bases at J, with 4 bases between the two ends. The length of the CDR3 is 12 residues. CDR1 and CDR2 (germline): LNHNV, YYDKDF (reference sequence). CDR3 amino acids: CATSRGGQPQHF. In DNA, the CDR3 is TGTGCCACCAGCAGAGGAGGTCAGCCCCAGCATTTT.

This clonotype showed up many times. The genes are TRBV5-8 and TRBJ2-7; 10 bases are shared with TRBD2. V was clipped by 0 bases and J by 0 bases; unmatched bases: 0. Germline CDR1 and CDR2: SGHTS and YDEGEE. CDR3 length equals 15 residues. The DNA of the CDR3 is TGTGCCAGCAGCTTGGCTAGCGGGGGCTCCTACGAGCAGTACTTC. Its protein is CASSLASGGSYEQYF.

This clonotype came up a few times. The chain joins TRBV19 to TRBJ2-7; 7 nucleotides agree with TRBD2. CDR1 is LNHDA, CDR2 SQIVND, per germline (reference sequence). The CDR3 contains 14 residues. V lost 9 bases, J lost 1 base, and 9 bases stayed unmatched. In nucleotides, the CDR3 is TGTGCCAGAGCGGGACTGAACATTTCCTACGAGCAGTACTTC. Amino acid sequence: CARAGLNISYEQYF. The full variable domain, completed using reference TRBV19 and TRBJ2-7, is DGGITQSPKYLFRKEGQNVTLSCEQNLNHDAMYWYRQDPGQGLRLIYYSQIVNDFQKGDIAEGYSVSREKKESFPLTVTSAQKNPTAFYLCARAGLNISYEQYFGPGTRLTVT.

This rearrangement joins TRBV5-1 to TRBJ1-1, with no clear D. This CDR3 contains 15 residues. The germline V gene encodes CDR1 SGHRS and CDR2 YFSETQ. With 0 bases removed from V and 1 base from J, the gap between germline ends came to 10 bases. CDR3 sequence (DNA): TGCGCCAGCAGCTTGGGGGTCCCACCGAACACTGAAGCTTTCTTT. This encodes CASSLGVPPNTEAFF. Full variable domain (remainder filled in from reference TRBV5-1 and TRBJ1-1): KAGVTQTPRYLIKTRGQQVTLSCSPISGHRSVSWYQQTPGQGLQFLFEYFSETQRNKGNFPGRFSGRQFSNSRSEMNVSTLELGDSALYLCASSLGVPPNTEAFFGQGTRLTVV.

The chain couples TRBV2 to TRBJ1-2; 8 nucleotides agree with TRBD1. The CDR3 sequence is 14 residues long. Germline V gene lookup returns CDR1 SNHLY and CDR2 FYNNEI. J gave up 4 bases and V 4 bases, and 5 bases lay outside the gene matches. The CDR3 coding sequence is TGTGCCAGCAGTGCACGCAGGGGGCCCTATGGCTACACCTTC. As protein: CASSARRGPYGYTF.

The chain combines TRBV12-3 or TRBV12-4 with TRBJ2-2, with 13 bases aligning to TRBD2. This CDR3 spans 17 amino acids. V lost 0 bases, J lost 8 bases, and 6 bases stayed unmatched. The CDR3 nucleotides are TGTGCCAGCAGTTTAGCGACCCCGGGACTAGCGGGGGGGGAGCTGTTTTTT. Its protein product is CASSLATPGLAGGELFF.

This clonotype was recorded at least ten times. The gene calls are TRBV12-3 or TRBV12-4 and TRBJ1-1; no reliable D call. The CDR3 is made up of 13 amino acids. The V and J ends lost 5 bases and 4 bases respectively, with 11 bases between them. The CDR3 sequence: CASSHKEVTEAFF. The DNA of the CDR3 is TGTGCCAGCAGTCATAAGGAGGTCACTGAAGCTTTCTTT.

The CDR3 sequence: CSRTSRTYNEQFF. The CDR3 DNA reads as TGCAGCCGGACTAGCAGGACATACAATGAGCAGTTCTTC. The chain recombines TRBV29-1 with TRBJ2-1; 8 bases line up with TRBD2. Germline lookup yields CDR1 SQVTM and CDR2 ANQGSEA. The CDR3 is made up of 13 amino acids. Unmatched junction bases numbered 7, after V lost 8 bases and J lost 4 bases.

In DNA form, the CDR3 reads TGTGCCAGCAGCGTAGGAGCAGTCAGAGGTACGCAGTATTTT. It yields the protein CASSVGAVRGTQYF. The V call is TRBV9, the J call TRBJ2-3, with D unresolved. The V gene's germline CDR1 is SGDLS and CDR2 YYNGEE. The ends were cut back, 0 bases at V and 8 bases at J, with 13 bases in the middle. CDR3 length: 14 amino acids.

This chain joins TRBV10-3 and TRBJ1-2; 8 bases match TRBD1. The J segment lost 8 bases and the V segment lost 0 bases, leaving 2 bases of the junction unmatched. Germline CDR1 is ENHRY and CDR2 is SYGVKD. The CDR3 is 13 amino acids. CDR3 nucleotides: TGTGCCATCAGTGAGTCGTCAGGGGGCGGCTACACCTTC. Translation: CAISESSGGGYTF.

The chain carries TRBV24-1 and TRBJ2-3; 7 nucleotides line up with TRBD1. The V gene end was trimmed by 4 bases and the J gene end by 1 base; junction bases not matched to a gene: 4. Per germline, CDR1 KGHDR and CDR2 SFDVKD. This CDR3 has 15 residues. This chain's CDR3 is CATSEKGQGTDTQYF. The CDR3 DNA is TGTGCCACCAGTGAGAAAGGACAGGGCACAGATACGCAGTATTTT.

This chain uses TRBV10-3 with TRBJ1-6, with 7 bases that match TRBD1. CDR1 and CDR2 from the germline V gene are ENHRY and SYGVKD. This CDR3 comprises 15 residues. The V gene end was trimmed by 6 bases and the J gene end by 6 bases; junction bases not matched to a gene: 8. The CDR3 DNA reads TGTGCCATCAGCTCCCGGGACAGTGGTAATTCACCCCTCCACTTT. This sequence encodes CAISSRDSGNSPLHF.

DNA of the CDR3: TGCAGTGTTCAGGACAGCATGAACACTGAAGCTTTCTTT. It yields the protein CSVQDSMNTEAFF. This chain uses TRBV20-1 with TRBJ1-1, with D possibly matching TRBD1 (6 bases). The CDR3 is made up of 13 amino acids. Germline CDR1 DFQATT, CDR2 SNEGSKA (reference sequence). The V end was cut by 7 bases, the J end by 0 bases, with 12 bases between.

This chain links TRBV19 with TRBJ2-1, with a possible D match to TRBD1 (5 bases). Germline values: CDR1 LNHDA, CDR2 SQIVND (reference sequence). The CDR3 covers 14 residues. Deletions cut 3 bases from V and 10 bases from J, with 16 bases between. CDR3 protein: CASSIAYSAGEQFF. For the CDR3, the DNA is TGTGCCAGTAGTATCGCCTATTCAGCAGGGGAGCAGTTCTTC.

Many counts were recorded for this clonotype. The chain carries TRBV6-1 and TRBJ2-2; D is possibly TRBD1 (5 bases). This CDR3 spans 12 amino acids. Per the germline V gene, CDR1 is MNHNS and CDR2 is SASEGT. V was pared by 6 bases and J by 5 bases, with 7 bases between. Written as DNA, the CDR3 is TGTGCCAGCAGAAGGGGTACCGGGGAGCTGTTTTTT. Its translation: CASRRGTGELFF.

The chain has TRBV2 and TRBJ1-5; tentatively, D is TRBD1 (5 bases). Germline CDR1 reads SNHLY; CDR2 reads FYNNEI. This CDR3 region has 15 residues. Trimming removed 3 bases from V and 0 bases from J, with 9 bases in between. The CDR3 region is CASSDRGVSNQPQHF. The CDR3 DNA reads as TGTGCCAGCAGTGATAGAGGGGTTAGCAATCAGCCCCAGCATTTT.

The V call is TRBV15, the J call TRBJ2-7, with a tentative D call TRBD2 (6 bases). The CDR3 length is 12 residues. Between the trimmed V and J ends, which lost 4 bases and 3 bases, there was a span of 7 bases. The germline CDR1 and CDR2 sequences are LNHNV and YYDKDF (reference sequence). CDR3 sequence: CATSTGSYEQYF. The DNA for the CDR3 is TGTGCCACCAGCACCGGGAGCTACGAGCAGTACTTC.

The chain recombines TRBV2 with TRBJ2-3; 7 nucleotides line up with TRBD2. CDR3 length equals 14 residues. The junction had 6 bases not matched to a gene; V was cut back by 7 bases and J by 2 bases. Germline V gene lookup returns CDR1 SNHLY and CDR2 FYNNEI. CDR3 amino acids: CASIASGHTDTQYF. As DNA, the CDR3 is TGTGCCAGCATCGCTAGCGGACACACAGATACGCAGTATTTT.

This chain connects TRBV6-1 to TRBJ2-5; 9 bases match TRBD2. Per the germline V gene, CDR1 is MNHNS and CDR2 is SASEGT. This CDR3 region has 15 residues. The V and J ends lost 11 bases and 5 bases, in that order; junction bases with no gene match: 15. CDR3 sequence (DNA): TGTGCCGTGAGGCAGCGGGAGGACGGAGGGGAGACCCAGTACTTC. Its translation is CAVRQREDGGETQYF.

This clonotype was seen just once. Written as DNA, the CDR3 is TGTGCCAGCAGCCCAGGATCCTATGGCTACACCTTC. Translated, it gives CASSPGSYGYTF. The chain links TRBV5-6 to TRBJ1-2; D unresolved. Per germline, CDR1 SGHDT and CDR2 YYEEEE. This CDR3 contains 12 residues. V was pared by 4 bases and J by 4 bases, with 8 bases between.

The chain recombines TRBV15 with TRBJ2-7; TRBD1 might be the D (6 bases). The germline V gene has CDR1 LNHNV and CDR2 YYDKDF (reference sequence). This CDR3 has 15 residues. V was clipped by 1 base and J by 6 bases, with 16 bases between them. CDR3 DNA: TGTGCCACCAGCAGAGTTTTGGGGGCTCGGGTCGAGCAGTACTTC. Its protein is CATSRVLGARVEQYF.

This clonotype has at least ten counts. The chain uses TRBV2 and TRBJ2-3, with D uncertain. Per germline, CDR1 SNHLY and CDR2 FYNNEI. V lost 6 bases to trimming and J lost 2 bases, with 18 bases between them. The CDR3 sequence is 16 residues long. DNA of the CDR3: TGTGCCAGCAGCCAAGACGGGCCCTGGAACACAGATACGCAGTATTTT. This codes for CASSQDGPWNTDTQYF.

The V gene is TRBV6-2 or TRBV6-3, the J gene TRBJ2-7; 7 bases match TRBD2. The CDR3 runs to 14 residues. The ends lost 6 bases at V and 1 base at J; junction bases unmatched: 6. Germline V gives CDR1 MNHEY, CDR2 SVGEGT. CDR3 coding DNA: TGTGCCAGCAGGGCGCTAGCGGTTTCCTACGAGCAGTACTTC. It codes for CASRALAVSYEQYF.

This clonotype was observed at least ten times. Just one base apart from a much larger clone, this may be a read error. The genes are TRBV5-1 and TRBJ2-7; 8 bases align to TRBD1. This CDR3 is 14 amino acids long. Per germline, CDR1 SGHRS and CDR2 YFSETQ. The CDR3 DNA sequence: TGCCCCAGCAGCTGGGCGACAGGGGACTACGAGCAGTACTTC. Its translation: CPSSWATGDYEQYF.

This rearrangement joins TRBV29-1 to TRBJ2-5; D remains unclear. The germline V and J ends were trimmed by 7 bases and 3 bases, with 3 bases remaining between them. This CDR3 region has 9 residues. Germline V gene data show CDR1 as SQVTM and CDR2 as ANQGSEA. The CDR3 nucleotides are TGCAGCGGGAAAGAGACCCAGTACTTC. Its protein is CSGKETQYF.

The chain combines TRBV9 with TRBJ2-3; 8 bases align to TRBD1. Germline assignment: CDR1 SGDLS and CDR2 YYNGEE. The CDR3 extends over 14 amino acids. V shed 0 bases, J shed 6 bases, and the junction held 3 bases outside the gene matches. The CDR3 is CASSVAGGADTQYF. CDR3 nucleotides: TGTGCCAGCAGCGTAGCAGGGGGCGCGGATACGCAGTATTTT.

The chain recombines TRBV25-1 with TRBJ2-3; 7 nucleotides line up with TRBD2. This CDR3 has 16 amino acids. The J segment lost 4 bases and the V segment lost 3 bases, leaving 10 bases of the junction unmatched. Germline CDR1 is MGHDK and CDR2 is SYGVNS. For the CDR3, the DNA is TGTGCCAGCAGTGAGGGGGAGCGGGGAAGAGCAGATACGCAGTATTTT. Its translation is CASSEGERGRADTQYF.